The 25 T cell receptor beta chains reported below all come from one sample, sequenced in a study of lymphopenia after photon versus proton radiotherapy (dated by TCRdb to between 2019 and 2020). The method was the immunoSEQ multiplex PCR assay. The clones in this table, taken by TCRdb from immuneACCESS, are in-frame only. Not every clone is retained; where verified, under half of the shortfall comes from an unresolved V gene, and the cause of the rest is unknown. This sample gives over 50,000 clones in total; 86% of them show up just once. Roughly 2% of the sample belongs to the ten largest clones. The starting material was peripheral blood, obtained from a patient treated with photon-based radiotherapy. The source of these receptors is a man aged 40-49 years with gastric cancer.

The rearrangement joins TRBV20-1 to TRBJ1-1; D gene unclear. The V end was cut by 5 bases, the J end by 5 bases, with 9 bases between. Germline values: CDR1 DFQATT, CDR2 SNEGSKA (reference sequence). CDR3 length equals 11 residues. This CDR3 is CSARLGTEAFF. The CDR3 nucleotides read TGCAGTGCTCGACTTGGGACTGAAGCTTTCTTT.

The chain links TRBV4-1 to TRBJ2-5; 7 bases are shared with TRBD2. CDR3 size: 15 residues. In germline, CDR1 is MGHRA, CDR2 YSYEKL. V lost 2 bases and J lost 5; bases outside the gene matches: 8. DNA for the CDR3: TGCGCCAGCAGCCAAACCCTGACTAGCCGGGAGACCCAGTACTTC. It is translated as CASSQTLTSRETQYF.

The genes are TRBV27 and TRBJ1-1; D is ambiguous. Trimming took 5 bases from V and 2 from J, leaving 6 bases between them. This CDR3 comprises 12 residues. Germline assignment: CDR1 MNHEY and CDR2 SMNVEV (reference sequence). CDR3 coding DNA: TGTGCCAGCAGTCCTGGCAACACTGAAGCTTTCTTT. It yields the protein CASSPGNTEAFF.

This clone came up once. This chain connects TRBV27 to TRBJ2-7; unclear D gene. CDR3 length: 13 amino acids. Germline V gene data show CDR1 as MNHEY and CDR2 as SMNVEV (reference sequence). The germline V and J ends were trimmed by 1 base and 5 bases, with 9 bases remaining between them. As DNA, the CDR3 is TGTGCCAGCAGTTTATGGCCCGGCGACGAGCAGTACTTC. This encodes CASSLWPGDEQYF.

This CDR3 is CAWSLQETQYF. DNA of the CDR3: TGTGCCTGGAGTCTTCAAGAGACCCAGTACTTC. The gene calls are TRBV30 and TRBJ2-5; D uncertain. This CDR3 spans 11 amino acids. CDR1 and CDR2 (germline): GTSNPN, SVGIG (reference sequence). V was cut by 2 bases and J by 2 bases, with 3 bases left in between.

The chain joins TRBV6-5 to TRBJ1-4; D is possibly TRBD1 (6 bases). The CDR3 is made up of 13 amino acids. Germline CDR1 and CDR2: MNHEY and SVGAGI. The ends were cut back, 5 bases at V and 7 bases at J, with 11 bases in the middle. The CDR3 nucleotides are TGTGCCAGCAGTGGGGGGCGGATTGAAAAACTGTTTTTT. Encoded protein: CASSGGRIEKLFF.

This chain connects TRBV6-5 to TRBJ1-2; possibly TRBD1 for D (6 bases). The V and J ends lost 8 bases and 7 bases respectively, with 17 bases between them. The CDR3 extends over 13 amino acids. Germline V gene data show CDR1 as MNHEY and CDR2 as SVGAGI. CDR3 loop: CASSPGDTSGYTF. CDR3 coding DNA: TGTGCCAGCTCCCCGGGGGACACTTCTGGCTACACCTTC.

Here the CDR3 DNA reads TGTGCCAGCAGCTTAGGCTTTGGAAACACCATATATTTT. The encoded protein is CASSLGFGNTIYF. J is TRBJ1-3 and V is TRBV13; D is unclear. The V and J ends lost 0 bases and 3 bases respectively, with 3 bases between them. Germline assignment: CDR1 PRHDT and CDR2 FYEKMQ (reference sequence). The CDR3 spans 13 residues.

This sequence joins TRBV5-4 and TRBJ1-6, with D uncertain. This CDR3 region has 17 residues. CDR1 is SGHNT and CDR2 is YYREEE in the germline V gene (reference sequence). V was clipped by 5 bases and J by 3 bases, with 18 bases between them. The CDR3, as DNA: TGTGCCAGCAGACCGGGTGGCACAAGTTACTATAATTCACCCCTCCACTTT. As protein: CASRPGGTSYYNSPLHF.

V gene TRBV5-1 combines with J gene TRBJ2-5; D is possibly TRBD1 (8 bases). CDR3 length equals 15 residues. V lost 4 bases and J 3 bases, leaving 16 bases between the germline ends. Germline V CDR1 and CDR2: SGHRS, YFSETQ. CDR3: CASSPRQGREETQYF. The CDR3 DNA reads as TGCGCCAGCAGCCCAAGACAGGGGAGGGAAGAGACCCAGTACTTC.

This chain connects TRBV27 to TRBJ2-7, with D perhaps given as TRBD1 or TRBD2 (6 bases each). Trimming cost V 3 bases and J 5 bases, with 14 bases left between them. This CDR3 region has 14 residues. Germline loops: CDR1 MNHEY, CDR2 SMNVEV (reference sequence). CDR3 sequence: CASSFSIRGDEQYF. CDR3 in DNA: TGTGCCAGCAGTTTTTCTATTAGGGGGGACGAGCAGTACTTC.

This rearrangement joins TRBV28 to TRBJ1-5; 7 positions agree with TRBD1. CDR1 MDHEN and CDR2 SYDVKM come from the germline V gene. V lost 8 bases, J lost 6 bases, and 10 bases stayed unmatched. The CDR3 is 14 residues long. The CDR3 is CASLTDRVVQPQHF. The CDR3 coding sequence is TGTGCCAGCCTGACAGACAGGGTAGTTCAGCCCCAGCATTTT.

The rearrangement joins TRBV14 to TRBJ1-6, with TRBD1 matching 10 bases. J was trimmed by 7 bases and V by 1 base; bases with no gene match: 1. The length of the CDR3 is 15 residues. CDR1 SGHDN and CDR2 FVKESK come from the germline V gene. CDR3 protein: CASSQATGGNSPLHF. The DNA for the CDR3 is TGTGCCAGCAGCCAAGCGACAGGGGGCAATTCACCCCTCCACTTT.

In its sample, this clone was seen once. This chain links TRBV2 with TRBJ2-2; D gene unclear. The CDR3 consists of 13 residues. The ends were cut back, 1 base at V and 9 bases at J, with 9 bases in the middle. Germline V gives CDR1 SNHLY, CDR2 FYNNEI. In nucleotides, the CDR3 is TGTGCCAGCAGTGAAGGTTGGAGCCGGGAGCTGTTTTTT. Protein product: CASSEGWSRELFF.

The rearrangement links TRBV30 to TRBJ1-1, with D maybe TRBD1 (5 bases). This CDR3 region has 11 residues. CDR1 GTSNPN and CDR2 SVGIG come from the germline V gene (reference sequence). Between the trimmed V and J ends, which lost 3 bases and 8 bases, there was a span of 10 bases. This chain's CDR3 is CAWSLRDEAFF. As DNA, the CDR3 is TGTGCCTGGAGCCTCCGGGACGAAGCTTTCTTT.

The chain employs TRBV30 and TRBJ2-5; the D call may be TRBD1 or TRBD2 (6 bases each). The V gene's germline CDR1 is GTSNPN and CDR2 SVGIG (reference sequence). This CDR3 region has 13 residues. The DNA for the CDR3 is TGTGCTTGGGAAGGGGGGCTCCAAGAGACCCAGTACTTC. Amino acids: CAWEGGLQETQYF.

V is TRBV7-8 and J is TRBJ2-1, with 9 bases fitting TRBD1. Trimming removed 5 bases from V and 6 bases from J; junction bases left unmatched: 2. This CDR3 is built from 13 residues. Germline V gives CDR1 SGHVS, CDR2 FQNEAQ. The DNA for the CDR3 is TGTGCCAGCAGCACGGACAGGGGCAATGAGCAGTTCTTC. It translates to CASSTDRGNEQFF.

In nucleotides, the CDR3 is TGTGCCAGCGAGTTAGAACAGGGTAACTATGGCTACACCTTC. Translation gives CASELEQGNYGYTF. V is TRBV2 and J is TRBJ1-2, with a possible D match to TRBD1 (6 bases). CDR1 SNHLY and CDR2 FYNNEI come from the germline V gene. Between the trimmed V and J ends, which lost 8 bases and 1 base, there was a span of 14 bases. The CDR3 consists of 14 residues.

The CDR3 loop is CASSLARVRSYEQYF. The CDR3 nucleotides are TGTGCCAGCAGCTTAGCGCGCGTCAGGTCCTACGAGCAGTACTTC. The chain uses TRBV11-1 and TRBJ2-7; D is unclear. Germline values: CDR1 SGHAT, CDR2 FQDESV (reference sequence). The CDR3 sequence is 15 residues long. Trimming shortened V by 0 bases and J by 1 base, and 10 bases separated the two germline ends.

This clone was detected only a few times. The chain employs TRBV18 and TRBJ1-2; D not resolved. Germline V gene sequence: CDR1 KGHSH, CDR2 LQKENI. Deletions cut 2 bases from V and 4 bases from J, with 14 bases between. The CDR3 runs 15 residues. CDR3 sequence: CASSPTRTQGYGYTF. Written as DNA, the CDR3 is TGTGCCAGCTCACCAACCAGGACCCAAGGCTATGGCTACACCTTC.

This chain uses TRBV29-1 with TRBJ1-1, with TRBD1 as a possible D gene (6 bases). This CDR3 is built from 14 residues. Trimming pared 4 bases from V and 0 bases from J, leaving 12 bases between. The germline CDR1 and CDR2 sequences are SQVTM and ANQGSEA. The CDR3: CSVVGQTLNTEAFF. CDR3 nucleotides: TGCAGCGTTGTAGGACAGACTTTGAACACTGAAGCTTTCTTT. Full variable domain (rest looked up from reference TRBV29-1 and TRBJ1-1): SAVISQKPSRDICQRGTSLTIQCQVDSQVTMMFWYRQQPGQSLTLIATANQGSEATYESGFVIDKFPISRPNLTFSTLTVSNMSPEDSSIYLCSVVGQTLNTEAFFGQGTRLTVV.

The CDR3 coding sequence is TGTGCCAGCAGCCAGCCCCGCGCCTCGGGTTCACCCCTCCACTTT. It is translated as CASSQPRASGSPLHF. V is TRBV7-2 and J is TRBJ1-6; D is unresolved. Germline CDR1 is SGHTA and CDR2 is FQGNSA. This CDR3 is 15 amino acids long. The germline V and J ends were trimmed by 5 bases and 9 bases, with 17 bases remaining between them.

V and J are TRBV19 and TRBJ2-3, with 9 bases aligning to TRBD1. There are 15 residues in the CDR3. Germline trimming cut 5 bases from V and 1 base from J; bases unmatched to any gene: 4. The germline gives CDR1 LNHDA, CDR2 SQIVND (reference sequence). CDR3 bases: TGTGCCAGTAGTGGACAGGGGCCTGGCACAGATACGCAGTATTTT. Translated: CASSGQGPGTDTQYF.

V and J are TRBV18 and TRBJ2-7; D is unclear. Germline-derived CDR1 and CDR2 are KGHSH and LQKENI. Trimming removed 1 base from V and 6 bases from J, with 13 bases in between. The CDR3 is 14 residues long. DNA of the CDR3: TGTGCCAGCTCACCACAGGCTACCCAGTTCGAGCAGTACTTC. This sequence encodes CASSPQATQFEQYF.

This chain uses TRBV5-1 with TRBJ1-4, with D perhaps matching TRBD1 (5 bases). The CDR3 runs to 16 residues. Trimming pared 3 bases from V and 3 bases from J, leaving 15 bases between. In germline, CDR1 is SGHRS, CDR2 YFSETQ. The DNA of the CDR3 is TGCGCCAGCAGCTGGGGACCGAGCACGGCTAATGAAAAACTGTTTTTT. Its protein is CASSWGPSTANEKLFF.